This T cell receptor beta chain was sequenced for a study of patients and donors after allogeneic stem cell transplantation. Trimming removed 2 bases from V and 8 bases from J, with 18 bases in between. The CDR3 loop spans 15 amino acids. Germline V gene data show CDR1 as MDHEN and CDR2 as SYDVKM. A single record per CDR3 protein comes from TCRdb applying MiXCR to the RT-PCR reads. This table has approximately 200,000 distinct CDR3 sequences, roughly 40% appearing once. The material sequenced was blood, either unsorted or a sorted T cell fraction (not recorded which). V usage is TRBV28 and J usage is TRBJ1-1, with no clear D. The source of this sequence is a human donor who was either an allogeneic HSCT recipient or a stem cell or donor lymphocyte infusion donor (not recorded which). It is not recorded whose cells these are; they may come from a transplant donor. CDR3 coding DNA: TGTGCCAGCAGTTTAGTCGGTTGGGCAACGGGGGAAGCTTTCTTT. This gives the protein CASSLVGWATGEAFF.